A selection of T cell receptor beta chains follows, all from one sample in a study of patients and donors after allogeneic stem cell transplantation. TCRdb re-analysed the RT-PCR reads in MiXCR, keeping a single row per CDR3 protein. Of more than 850,000 distinct CDR3 sequences in the sample, more than 15% are singletons; the top ten hold around 6%. The sample comprised blood, either unsorted or a sorted T cell fraction (not recorded which). These receptors were obtained from a human donor who was either an allogeneic HSCT recipient or a stem cell or donor lymphocyte infusion donor (not recorded which). It is not recorded whose cells these are; they may come from a transplant donor. CDR3s include the opening cysteine and the closing phenylalanine or tryptophan. D genes are given only for firm matches. Not every row has a clone size; where given, it reads once, few, many or a size class.

j_call v_call cdr3_length clone_size d_call cdr3_aa cdr3_nt
TRBJ1-2 TRBV12-3/TRBV12-4 14 few - CASTHGGGAYGYTF TGTGCCAGCACCCATGGGGGGGGCGCGTATGGCTACACCTTC
TRBJ2-1 TRBV6-1 17 - - CASSTLPALTSYNEQFF TGTGCCAGCAGTACACTGCCTGCCCTGACATCCTACAATGAGCAGTTCTTC
TRBJ2-1 TRBV20-1 14 - - CSARVGEQYNEQFF TGCAGTGCTAGAGTTGGGGAACAATACAATGAGCAGTTCTTC
TRBJ1-4 TRBV20-1 13 - TRBD1 CSTQQGSGEKLFF TGCAGTACCCAACAGGGGTCTGGTGAAAAACTGTTTTTT
TRBJ2-3 TRBV7-9 16 - TRBD1 CASWESGQGHTDTQYF TGTGCCAGCTGGGAATCGGGACAGGGGCACACAGATACGCAGTATTTT
TRBJ2-5 TRBV11-2 15 few - CASSLQGSGQETQYF TGTGCCAGCAGCTTACAAGGTAGCGGCCAAGAGACCCAGTACTTC
TRBJ1-5 TRBV5-1 14 few - CAIKTYTGNQPQHF TGCGCCATCAAGACCTATACAGGGAATCAGCCCCAGCATTTT
TRBJ2-1 TRBV7-3 11 few - CASSSGFEQFF TGTGCCAGCAGTTCAGGGTTTGAGCAGTTCTTC
TRBJ2-3 TRBV3-1 14 few - CASSQDYRTDTQYF TGTGCCAGCAGCCAAGACTACCGCACAGATACGCAGTATTTT
TRBJ2-2 TRBV24-1 19 once TRBD2 CATSDLSASGRIDTGELFF TGTGCCACCAGTGATTTGTCCGCTAGCGGGAGGATTGACACCGGGGAGCTGTTTTTT
TRBJ2-7 TRBV12-3/TRBV12-4 15 - - CASSLGGGESHEQYF TGTGCCAGCAGCCTTGGGGGGGGCGAGTCCCACGAGCAGTACTTC
TRBJ2-1 TRBV12-3/TRBV12-4 17 many TRBD2 CASSLAGWTSGGDEQFF TGTGCCAGCAGTTTAGCGGGCTGGACTAGCGGGGGGGATGAGCAGTTCTTC
TRBJ1-3 TRBV20-1 11 - TRBD1 CSGQGRNTIYF TGCAGTGGACAGGGCCGAAACACCATATATTTT
TRBJ1-2 TRBV4-2 17 - - CASSQDRATRQNYGYTF TGTGCCAGCAGCCAAGATCGGGCGACTCGACAGAACTATGGCTACACCTTC
TRBJ2-7 TRBV3-1 17 - - CASSQEGARALVGEQYF TGTGCCAGCAGCCAAGAAGGGGCCCGGGCCCTAGTCGGCGAGCAGTACTTC
TRBJ2-1 TRBV2 17 few - CASSPVPPQSSYNEQFF TGTGCCAGCAGTCCCGTTCCGCCCCAAAGCTCCTACAATGAGCAGTTCTTC
TRBJ2-2 TRBV12-3/TRBV12-4 14 many - CASSMRAYTGELFF TGTGCCAGCAGCATGCGGGCGTACACCGGGGAGCTGTTTTTT
TRBJ1-5 TRBV18 15 - TRBD1 CASSPKGQGAQPQHF TGTGCCAGCTCACCGAAGGGACAGGGAGCCCAGCCCCAGCATTTT
TRBJ1-2 TRBV7-8 15 few - CASSFSWDQNYGYTF TGTGCCAGCAGCTTCTCCTGGGATCAGAACTATGGCTACACCTTC
TRBJ2-1 TRBV18 15 - - CASSPTASSYNEQFF TGTGCCAGCTCACCTACTGCTTCGAGCTACAATGAGCAGTTCTTC
TRBJ2-1 TRBV30 11 few - CAWSRGSEQFF TGTGCCTGGAGCCGGGGGTCTGAGCAGTTCTTC
TRBJ2-3 TRBV20-1 13 few - CSARPGSTDTQYF TGCAGTGCTAGACCAGGGAGCACAGATACGCAGTATTTT
TRBJ2-3 TRBV6-1 15 few TRBD2 CASSGAGARADTQYF TGTGCCAGCAGTGGGGCGGGAGCCCGCGCAGATACGCAGTATTTT
TRBJ2-3 TRBV20-1 11 - - CSAGDSSTQYF TGCAGTGCGGGTGACAGTTCTACGCAGTATTTT
TRBJ2-2 TRBV5-6 16 - - CASSLEGSSRTGELFF TGTGCCAGCAGCTTGGAAGGGTCTAGCAGGACCGGGGAGCTGTTTTTT
TRBJ2-7 TRBV12-3/TRBV12-4 15 few TRBD1 CASSFRDRGTYEQYF TGTGCCAGCAGTTTTAGGGACAGGGGGACCTACGAGCAGTACTTC
TRBJ2-1 TRBV7-2 15 few TRBD2 CASSLESGGLNEQFF TGTGCCAGCAGCTTAGAGTCGGGAGGGCTCAATGAGCAGTTCTTC
TRBJ1-2 TRBV7-9 13 few - CASSSEGNYGYTF TGTGCCAGCAGCTCCGAGGGTAACTATGGCTACACCTTC
TRBJ1-5 TRBV20-1 12 few - CSASRAGQPQHF TGCAGTGCTAGCAGGGCTGGGCAGCCCCAGCATTTT
TRBJ1-2 TRBV5-1 15 once TRBD1 CASSLGSDRAYGYTF TGCGCCAGCAGCTTGGGATCGGACAGGGCCTATGGCTACACCTTC
TRBJ1-3 TRBV12-3/TRBV12-4 13 - - CASRKNSGNTIYF TGTGCCAGCAGGAAGAACTCTGGAAACACCATATATTTT
TRBJ1-1 TRBV6-1 14 few - CASGFREMNTEAFF TGTGCCAGCGGATTCAGGGAGATGAACACTGAAGCTTTCTTT
TRBJ1-3 TRBV29-1 12 few - CSVEGLGNTIYF TGCAGCGTTGAAGGTCTGGGAAACACCATATATTTT
TRBJ2-5 TRBV9 13 - TRBD1 CASSTGQKETQYF TGTGCCAGCAGCACGGGACAGAAAGAGACCCAGTACTTC